This note documents a single TCR beta chain sequence. Trimming took off 1 base at V and 0 bases at J, with 13 bases between the two ends. There are 17 residues in the CDR3. Germline lookup yields CDR1 SGHVS and CDR2 FQNEAQ. Sequencing used immunoSEQ multiplex PCR; TCRdb keeps in-frame clones, though not all of them. In the table there are 220,000 or so clones, 84% of which are singletons. The data derive from a study of blood T cell repertoires in COVID-19. Background on the study: The study drew acute and convalescent COVID-19 samples from the United States, Italy and Spain.

The chain joins TRBV7-8 to TRBJ2-1; D is possibly TRBD1 (5 bases). Material for sequencing was PBMCs or T cells enriched from blood (not recorded which). This receptor was identified in a woman aged 40 to 49 who had recovered from COVID-19. The DNA of the CDR3 is TGTGCCAGCAGCTTAGAGGCGGACACCAGCTCCTACAATGAGCAGTTCTTC. The encoded protein is CASSLEADTSSYNEQFF.